Shown below are 13 T cell receptor beta chains from a single sample sequenced in a study of T cells in Graves' hyperthyroidism and ophthalmopathy. Authors of the study amplified TCR beta CDR3 regions from RNA transcripts. An initial round of RT-PCR targeting the TCR CDR3 relied on the HTBI primer set. TCRdb independently ran MiXCR on the multiplex PCR reads; one entry per CDR3 protein. Altogether hundreds of thousands of distinct CDR3 sequences are present, approximately 16% being singletons, with the ten largest covering under 25%. Sequencing input: blood. These receptors were taken from a woman aged 60-75 years with Graves' ophthalmopathy.

The chain carries TRBV12-3 or TRBV12-4 and TRBJ1-6; D uncertain. This CDR3 region has 12 residues. Trimming took off 3 bases at V and 10 bases at J, with 7 bases between the two ends. The CDR3, as DNA: TGTGCCAGCAGTTTTGAAGGGTCACCCCTCCACTTT. Translation: CASSFEGSPLHF.

This clonotype came up a few times. The gene calls are TRBV12-3 or TRBV12-4 and TRBJ2-2, with D perhaps TRBD1 (7 bases). V lost 4 bases and J lost 6, with 9 bases in between. This CDR3 is built from 13 residues. CDR3 bases: TGTGCCAGCAGTTCCAGGGGGGCCGGGGAGCTGTTTTTT. Translating gives CASSSRGAGELFF.

Ten or more counts support this clonotype. This chain uses TRBV28 with TRBJ1-5; a weak D match, TRBD1 (5 bases). V was trimmed by 5 bases and J by 3 bases, leaving 14 bases between them. Germline CDR1 MDHEN, CDR2 SYDVKM. This CDR3 has 15 residues. The DNA for the CDR3 is TGTGCCAGCAGTCCGCCCGGGGCCCTCAATCAGCCCCAGCATTTT. Its protein is CASSPPGALNQPQHF.

Many counts were recorded for this clonotype. The chain uses TRBV25-1 and TRBJ2-1; TRBD2 might be the D (6 bases). CDR1 MGHDK and CDR2 SYGVNS come from the germline V gene. This CDR3 comprises 12 residues. V was trimmed by 6 bases and J by 8 bases, leaving 11 bases between them. The CDR3 DNA is TGTGCCAGCAGAGAGACTAGTTATGAGCAGTTCTTC. Amino acids: CASRETSYEQFF.

J is TRBJ1-3 and V is TRBV7-9; no definite D call. This CDR3 spans 12 amino acids. Trimming removed 6 bases at V and 1 base at J, with 4 bases between. The germline V gene has CDR1 SEHNR and CDR2 FQNEAQ (reference sequence). The CDR3 protein is CASRGSGNTIYF. The CDR3, as DNA: TGTGCCAGCAGGGGGTCTGGAAACACCATATATTTT.

This clonotype was observed at least ten times. The chain employs TRBV20-1 and TRBJ2-7, with 7 bases lining up with TRBD1. The CDR3 consists of 14 residues. Trimming took 5 bases from V and 3 from J; bases not matched to a gene: 10. CDR1 DFQATT and CDR2 SNEGSKA come from the germline V gene (reference sequence). The CDR3 DNA reads TGCAGTGCTGGATCCCGGGACAGCCTCTACGAGCAGTACTTC. Translating it yields CSAGSRDSLYEQYF.

The chain links TRBV6-5 to TRBJ2-5; a weak D match, TRBD2 (5 bases). Germline CDR1 and CDR2: MNHEY and SVGAGI. Trimming left V 2 bases short and J 2 bases short, with 6 bases between. CDR3 length: 13 residues. The CDR3 region is CASSYEGQETQYF. The CDR3 DNA follows: TGTGCCAGCAGTTACGAGGGTCAAGAGACCCAGTACTTC.

This clonotype was picked up a small number of times. V usage is TRBV28 and J usage is TRBJ2-3; 8 positions match TRBD1. Germline V CDR1 and CDR2: MDHEN, SYDVKM. With V trimmed by 1 base and J by 1 base, 7 bases remained unmatched. This CDR3 contains 17 residues. CDR3 in amino acids: CASSLLRTGLGTDTQYF. DNA for the CDR3: TGTGCCAGCAGTTTATTGCGGACAGGGTTGGGCACAGATACGCAGTATTTT.

This clonotype has a count of ten or more. The CDR3 coding sequence is TGCAGTGCTCCCCAGGGGACAGATACGCAGTATTTT. Protein product: CSAPQGTDTQYF. V gene TRBV20-1 combines with J gene TRBJ2-3, with D possibly TRBD1 on 6 matching bases. V was cut by 5 bases and J by 3 bases, with 9 bases left in between. Germline V gene sequence: CDR1 DFQATT, CDR2 SNEGSKA (reference sequence). This CDR3 comprises 12 residues.

In its sample, this clonotype was seen many times. This rearrangement joins TRBV11-2 to TRBJ2-7, with 9 bases lining up with TRBD2. The CDR3 covers 15 residues. V trimming: 5 bases; J trimming: 4 bases; junction bases outside the gene matches: 9. Germline lookup yields CDR1 SGHAT and CDR2 FQNNGV. CDR3 coding DNA: TGTGCCAGCAGCCACACCGGGACTAGCAGTTACGAGCAGTACTTC. This codes for CASSHTGTSSYEQYF.

This clonotype appeared many times. This chain connects TRBV20-1 to TRBJ2-5; 11 nucleotides line up with TRBD2. J gave up 1 base and V 3 bases, and 4 bases lay outside the gene matches. The germline V gene encodes CDR1 DFQATT and CDR2 SNEGSKA (reference sequence). The CDR3 has 15 residues. CDR3: CSARRLAGSQETQYF. CDR3 bases: TGCAGTGCTAGGAGACTAGCGGGATCCCAAGAGACCCAGTACTTC.

Points on this clonotype: This may be a read error: a much more frequent sequence differs by one nucleotide. In this CDR3 the conserved last residue, phenylalanine or tryptophan, is missing, so a read error is likely. V gene TRBV20-1 combines with J gene TRBJ1-1; D is unresolved. The CDR3 is 13 residues long. CDR1 DFQATT and CDR2 SNEGSKA come from the germline V gene (reference sequence). V was pared by 1 base and J by 1 base, with 7 bases between. The CDR3 is CSARAGQNTEAFL. CDR3 nucleotides: TGCAGTGCTAGAGCGGGCCAGAACACTGAAGCTTTCCTT.

In its sample, this clonotype was seen many times. This chain uses TRBV28 with TRBJ1-5, with D maybe TRBD1 (5 bases). The germline gives CDR1 MDHEN, CDR2 SYDVKM. This CDR3 is built from 13 residues. V was shortened by 3 bases and J by 5 bases, with 8 bases between the two germline ends. As DNA, the CDR3 is TGTGCCAGCAGTTTGAGGGGTTATCAGCCCCAGCATTTT. The encoded protein is CASSLRGYQPQHF.